Below, 7 T cell receptor beta chains from the same sample are listed, as sequenced in a study of blood T cell repertoires in COVID-19. TCRdb's copy holds only in-frame clones and misses some; the assay was immunoSEQ multiplex PCR. The table includes more than 110,000 clones, more than 65% detected once. The source material was peripheral blood. These TCRs come from a human donor in a cohort sampled during active COVID-19.

The chain employs TRBV7-9 and TRBJ1-6, with 7 positions matching TRBD1. V trimming: 5 bases; J trimming: 10 bases; junction bases outside the gene matches: 5. Germline V CDR1 and CDR2: SEHNR, FQNEAQ (reference sequence). The CDR3 length is 13 residues. The CDR3 DNA sequence: TGTGCCAGCAGCCTTCGACAGGGCTCACCCCTCCACTTT. Residues: CASSLRQGSPLHF.

A single count supports this clone. The V and J genes are TRBV4-1 and TRBJ2-5; TRBD2 aligns across 8 bases. Germline V gene sequence: CDR1 MGHRA, CDR2 YSYEKL. The CDR3 sequence is 15 residues long. V lost 1 base, J lost 1 base, and 2 bases stayed unmatched. DNA for the CDR3: TGCGCCAGCAGCCAAGCGGGAGGGGGCCAAGAGACCCAGTACTTC. Translated: CASSQAGGGQETQYF.

This clone was counted only a few times. This chain uses TRBV11-1 with TRBJ2-7, with TRBD1 matching 11 bases. The germline V gene encodes CDR1 SGHAT and CDR2 FQDESV (reference sequence). The length of the CDR3 is 14 residues. V shed 6 bases, J shed 4 bases, and the junction held 5 bases outside the gene matches. This CDR3 is CASRPGTGGYEQYF. CDR3 nucleotide sequence: TGTGCCAGCAGGCCCGGGACAGGGGGTTACGAGCAGTACTTC.

The chain uses TRBV18 and TRBJ2-2, with 9 bases aligning to TRBD1. Germline CDR1 is KGHSH and CDR2 is LQKENI. The CDR3 loop spans 17 amino acids. V trimming: 5 bases; J trimming: 6 bases; junction bases outside the gene matches: 13. The CDR3 bases are TGTGCCAGCTCAACGTGGGCAGGACAGGGGTCTCCCGGGGAGCTGTTTTTT. Amino acids: CASSTWAGQGSPGELFF.

V and J are TRBV5-1 and TRBJ2-3; perhaps TRBD2 as D (7 bases). The V gene lost 5 bases and the J gene lost 4 bases, with 20 bases spanning the gap. CDR1 is SGHRS, CDR2 YFSETQ, per germline. This CDR3 has 16 residues. The DNA of the CDR3 is TGCGCCAGCAGAATATCTAGCGGCGGGGGCTCAGATACGCAGTATTTT. It codes for CASRISSGGGSDTQYF.

J is TRBJ1-3 and V is TRBV19; D might be TRBD1 (6 bases). The CDR3 consists of 16 residues. V dropped 3 bases and J dropped 0 bases, with 12 bases sitting between them. CDR1 and CDR2 from the germline V gene are LNHDA and SQIVND (reference sequence). CDR3 loop: CASSMRGHISGNTIYF. For the CDR3, the DNA is TGTGCCAGTAGTATGAGGGGACACATCTCTGGAAACACCATATATTTT.

The chain combines TRBV7-9 with TRBJ1-1, with 8 bases that match TRBD1. The CDR3 spans 15 residues. In germline, CDR1 is SEHNR, CDR2 FQNEAQ (reference sequence). V gave up 6 bases and J gave up 1 base; unmatched junction bases: 7. The CDR3: CASSRGTGQNTEAFF. In nucleotides, the CDR3 is TGTGCCAGCAGTCGGGGGACAGGCCAGAACACTGAAGCTTTCTTT.